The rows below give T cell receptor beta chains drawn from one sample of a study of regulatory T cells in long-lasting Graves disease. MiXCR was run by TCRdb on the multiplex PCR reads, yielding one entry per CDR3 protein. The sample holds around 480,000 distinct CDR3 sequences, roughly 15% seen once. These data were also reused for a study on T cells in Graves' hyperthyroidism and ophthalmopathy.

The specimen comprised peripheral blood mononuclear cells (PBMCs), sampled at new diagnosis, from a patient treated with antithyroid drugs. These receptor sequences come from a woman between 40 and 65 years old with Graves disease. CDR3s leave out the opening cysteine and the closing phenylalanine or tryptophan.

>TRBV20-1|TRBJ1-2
SAGTGGAYGYT
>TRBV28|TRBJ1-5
ASSPPKLNSNQPQH
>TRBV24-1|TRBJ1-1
ATSTGHVDRTVLEAF
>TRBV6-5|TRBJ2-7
ASSSGVGEQY
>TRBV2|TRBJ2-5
ASSRDNQETQY
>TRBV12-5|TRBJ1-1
ASGPARNTEAF
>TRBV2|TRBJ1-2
ASSGSSNGYT
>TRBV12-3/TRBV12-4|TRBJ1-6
ASSWGQKGSPLH
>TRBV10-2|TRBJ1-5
ASSEPSRGRNQPQH
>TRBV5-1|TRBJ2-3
ASSLGLAGGPSTDTQY
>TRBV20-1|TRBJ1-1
SARGTQRSSTEAF
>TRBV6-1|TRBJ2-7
ASIEGPASSYEQY
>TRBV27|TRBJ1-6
ATRAWGQGASPLH
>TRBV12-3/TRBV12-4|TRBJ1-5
ASSNQGSNQPQH
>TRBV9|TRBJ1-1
ASSVKGEVTEAF
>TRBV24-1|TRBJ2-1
ATGPSSYNEQF
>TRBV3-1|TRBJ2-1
ASSQEAPYPDEQF
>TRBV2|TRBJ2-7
ATMPGQRYEQY
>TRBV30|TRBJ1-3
AWKLANTIY
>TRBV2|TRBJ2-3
ASSELEVTDTQY